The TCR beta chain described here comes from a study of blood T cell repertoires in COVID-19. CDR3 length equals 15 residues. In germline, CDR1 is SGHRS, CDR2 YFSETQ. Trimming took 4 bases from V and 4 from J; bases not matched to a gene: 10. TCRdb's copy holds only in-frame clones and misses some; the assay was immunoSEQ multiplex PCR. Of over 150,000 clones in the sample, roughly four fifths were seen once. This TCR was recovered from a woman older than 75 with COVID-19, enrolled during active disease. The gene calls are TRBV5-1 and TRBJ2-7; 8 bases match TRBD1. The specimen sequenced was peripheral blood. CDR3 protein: CASSLSGGLEYEQYF. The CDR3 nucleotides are TGCGCCAGCAGCCTTTCAGGGGGCCTAGAATACGAGCAGTACTTC.